This T cell receptor (beta chain) originates from a study of shared clonotypes between healthy human individuals. TCRdb's copy holds only in-frame clones and misses some; the assay was immunoSEQ multiplex PCR. The repertoire holds more than 1.2 million clones, with around 98.5% as singletons. This CDR3 region has 15 residues. V was shortened by 4 bases and J by 1 base, with 11 bases between the two germline ends. Looked up from germline, CDR1 is SNHLY and CDR2 is FYNNEI. V gene TRBV2 combines with J gene TRBJ1-5, with D possibly TRBD1 on 5 matching bases. The material sequenced was naive CD4+ T cells sorted from blood. Subset of the sample: CD45RA+ positively selected. The sequence derives from a man aged 30 to 39 in good health. CDR3 residues: CASSGGQKSNQPQHF. The CDR3 DNA sequence: TGTGCCAGCAGTGGGGGCCAGAAAAGCAATCAGCCCCAGCATTTT.